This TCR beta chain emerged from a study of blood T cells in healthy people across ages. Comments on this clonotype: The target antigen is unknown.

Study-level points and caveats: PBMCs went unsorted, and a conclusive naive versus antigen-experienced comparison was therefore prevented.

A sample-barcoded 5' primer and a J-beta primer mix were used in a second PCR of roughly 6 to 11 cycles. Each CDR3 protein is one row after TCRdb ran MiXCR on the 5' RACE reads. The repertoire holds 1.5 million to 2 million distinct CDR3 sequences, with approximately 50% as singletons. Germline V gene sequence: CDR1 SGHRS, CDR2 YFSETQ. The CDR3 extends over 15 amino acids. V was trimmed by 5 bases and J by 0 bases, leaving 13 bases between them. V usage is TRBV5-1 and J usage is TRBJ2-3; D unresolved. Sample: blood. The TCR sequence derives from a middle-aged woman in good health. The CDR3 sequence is CASSRVKTSTDTQYF. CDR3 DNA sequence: TGCGCCAGCAGTAGGGTGAAGACTAGCACAGATACGCAGTATTTT.